This T cell receptor beta chain was sequenced during a study of shared clonotypes between healthy human individuals. The germline V gene has CDR1 SGHRS and CDR2 YFSETQ. With V trimmed by 4 bases and J by 0 bases, 12 bases remained unmatched. This CDR3 region has 18 residues. This table comes from immunoSEQ multiplex PCR, and its TCRdb copy is limited to in-frame clones, with some not included. Here the sample spans about 2.3 million clones, approximately 90% being singletons. This receptor was identified in a man aged 18 to 35 in good health. Some clones in this sample may be carry-over from other donors' samples. Sequencing input: naive CD4+ T cells from PBMCs. As to subset: CD45RA+ positively selected. The rearrangement joins TRBV5-1 to TRBJ2-1; 8 positions match TRBD2. CDR3 nucleotides: TGCGCCAGCAGCGGACTAGCCGGGTCGAGCAGCTCCTACAATGAGCAGTTCTTC. Translating gives CASSGLAGSSSSYNEQFF.